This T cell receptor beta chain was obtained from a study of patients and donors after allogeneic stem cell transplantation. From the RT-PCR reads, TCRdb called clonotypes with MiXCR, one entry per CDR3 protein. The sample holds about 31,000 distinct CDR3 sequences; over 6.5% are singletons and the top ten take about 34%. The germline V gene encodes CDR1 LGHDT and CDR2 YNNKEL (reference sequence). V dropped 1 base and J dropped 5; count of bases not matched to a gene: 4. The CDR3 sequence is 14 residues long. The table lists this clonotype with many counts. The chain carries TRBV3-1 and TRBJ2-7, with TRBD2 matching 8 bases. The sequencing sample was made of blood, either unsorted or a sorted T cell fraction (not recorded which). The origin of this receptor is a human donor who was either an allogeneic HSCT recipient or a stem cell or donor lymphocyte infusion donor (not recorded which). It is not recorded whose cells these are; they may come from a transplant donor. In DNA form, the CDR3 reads TGTGCCAGCAGCCAAGGAGCGGGAGCCCACGAGCAGTACTTC. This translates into CASSQGAGAHEQYF.